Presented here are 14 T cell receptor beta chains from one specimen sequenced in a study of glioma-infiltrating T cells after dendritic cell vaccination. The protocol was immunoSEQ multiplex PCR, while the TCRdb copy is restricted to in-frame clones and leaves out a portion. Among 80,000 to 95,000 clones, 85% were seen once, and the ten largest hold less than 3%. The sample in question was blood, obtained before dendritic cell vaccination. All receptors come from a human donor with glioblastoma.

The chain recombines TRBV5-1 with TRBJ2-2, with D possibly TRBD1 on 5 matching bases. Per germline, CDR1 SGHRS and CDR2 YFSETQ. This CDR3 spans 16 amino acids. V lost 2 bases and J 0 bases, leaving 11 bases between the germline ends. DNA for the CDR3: TGCGCCAGCAGCTTTGTCGCAGGGACGAACACCGGGGAGCTGTTTTTT. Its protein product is CASSFVAGTNTGELFF.

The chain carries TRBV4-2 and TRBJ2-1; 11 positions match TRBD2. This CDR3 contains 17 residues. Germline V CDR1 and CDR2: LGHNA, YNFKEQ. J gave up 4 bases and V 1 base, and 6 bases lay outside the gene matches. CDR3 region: CASSQGSSGGPYNEQFF. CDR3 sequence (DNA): TGTGCCAGCAGCCAAGGCTCTAGCGGGGGGCCTTACAATGAGCAGTTCTTC.

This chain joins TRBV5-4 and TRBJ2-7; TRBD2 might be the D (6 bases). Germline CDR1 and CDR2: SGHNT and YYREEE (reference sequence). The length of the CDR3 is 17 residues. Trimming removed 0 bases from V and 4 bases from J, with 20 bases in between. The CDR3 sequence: CASSLGRGSGVTYEQYF. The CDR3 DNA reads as TGTGCCAGCAGCTTGGGACGGGGATCGGGGGTTACGTACGAGCAGTACTTC.

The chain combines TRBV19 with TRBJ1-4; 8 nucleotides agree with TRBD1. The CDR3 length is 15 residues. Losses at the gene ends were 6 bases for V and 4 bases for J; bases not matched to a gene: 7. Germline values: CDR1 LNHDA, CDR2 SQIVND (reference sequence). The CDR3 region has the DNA TGTGCCAGTAGGATAACAGGGGGAGGTAATGAAAAACTGTTTTTT. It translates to CASRITGGGNEKLFF.

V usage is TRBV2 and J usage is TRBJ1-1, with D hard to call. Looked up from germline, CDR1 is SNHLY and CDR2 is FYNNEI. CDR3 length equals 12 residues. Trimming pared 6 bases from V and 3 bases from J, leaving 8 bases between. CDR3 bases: TGTGCCAGCAGGTACGGGGACACTGAAGCTTTCTTT. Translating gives CASRYGDTEAFF.

CDR3 in amino acids: CASSVPGLADEQFF. CDR3 in DNA: TGTGCCAGCAGCGTGCCGGGACTAGCGGATGAGCAGTTCTTC. This rearrangement joins TRBV9 to TRBJ2-1, with TRBD2 identical over 11 bases. Germline CDR1 reads SGDLS; CDR2 reads YYNGEE. This CDR3 has 14 residues. Trimming cost V 2 bases and J 8 bases; bases outside gene matches: 3.

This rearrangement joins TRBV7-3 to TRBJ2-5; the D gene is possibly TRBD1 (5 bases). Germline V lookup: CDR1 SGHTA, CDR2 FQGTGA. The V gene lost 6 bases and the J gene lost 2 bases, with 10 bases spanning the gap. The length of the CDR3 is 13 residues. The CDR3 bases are TGTGCCAGCAGTAGGGGCAGTCAAGAGACCCAGTACTTC. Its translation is CASSRGSQETQYF. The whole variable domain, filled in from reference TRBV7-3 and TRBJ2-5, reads GAGVSQTPSNKVTEKGKYVELRCDPISGHTALYWYRQSLGQGPEFLIYFQGTGAADDSGLPNDRFFAVRPEGSVSTLKIQRTERGDSAVYLCASSRGSQETQYFGPGTRLLVL.

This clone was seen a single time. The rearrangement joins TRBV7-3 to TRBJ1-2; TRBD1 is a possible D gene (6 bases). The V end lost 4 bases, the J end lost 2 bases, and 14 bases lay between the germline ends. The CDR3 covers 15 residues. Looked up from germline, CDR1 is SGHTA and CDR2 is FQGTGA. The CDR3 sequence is CASSSQGISNYGYTF. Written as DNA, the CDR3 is TGTGCCAGCAGCTCGCAGGGGATAAGCAACTATGGCTACACCTTC.

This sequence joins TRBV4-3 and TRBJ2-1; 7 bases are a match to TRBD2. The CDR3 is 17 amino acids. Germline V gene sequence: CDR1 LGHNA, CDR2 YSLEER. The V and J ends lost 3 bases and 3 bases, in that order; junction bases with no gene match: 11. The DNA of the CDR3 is TGCGCCAGCAGCCATTCCTATCGACTAGCCCTCTACAATGAGCAGTTCTTC. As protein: CASSHSYRLALYNEQFF.

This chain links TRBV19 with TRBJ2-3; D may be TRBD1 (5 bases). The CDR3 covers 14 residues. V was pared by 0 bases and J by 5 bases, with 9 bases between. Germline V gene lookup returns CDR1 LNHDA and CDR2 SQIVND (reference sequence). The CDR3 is CASSIDRVGDTQYF. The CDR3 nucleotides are TGTGCCAGTAGTATAGACAGGGTAGGAGATACGCAGTATTTT.

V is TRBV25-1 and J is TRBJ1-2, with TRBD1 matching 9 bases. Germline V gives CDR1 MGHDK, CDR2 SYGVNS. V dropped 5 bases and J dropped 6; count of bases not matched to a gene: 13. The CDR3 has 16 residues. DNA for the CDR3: TGTGCCAGCAGTACCTCCGGGACAGGGAAAGAACATGGCTACACCTTC. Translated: CASSTSGTGKEHGYTF.

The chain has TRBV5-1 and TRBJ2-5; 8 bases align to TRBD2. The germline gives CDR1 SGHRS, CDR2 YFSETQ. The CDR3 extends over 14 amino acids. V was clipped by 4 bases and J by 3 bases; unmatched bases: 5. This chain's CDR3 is CASSLFGGEETQYF. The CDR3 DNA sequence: TGCGCCAGCAGCCTCTTCGGGGGGGAAGAGACCCAGTACTTC.

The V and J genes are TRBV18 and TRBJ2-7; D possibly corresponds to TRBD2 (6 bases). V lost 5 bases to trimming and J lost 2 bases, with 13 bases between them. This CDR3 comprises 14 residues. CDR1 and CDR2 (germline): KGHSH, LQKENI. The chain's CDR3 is CASSIAARTYEQYF. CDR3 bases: TGTGCCAGCTCAATAGCGGCCAGAACCTACGAGCAGTACTTC.

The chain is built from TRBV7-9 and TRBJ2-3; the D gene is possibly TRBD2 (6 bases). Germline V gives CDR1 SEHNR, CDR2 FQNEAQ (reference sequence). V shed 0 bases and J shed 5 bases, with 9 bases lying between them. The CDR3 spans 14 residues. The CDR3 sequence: CASSLAGEEDTQYF. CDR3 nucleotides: TGTGCCAGCAGCTTAGCAGGGGAGGAAGATACGCAGTATTTT.